The 16 T cell receptor beta chains in this list originate from one sample, sequenced in a study of molecular identifiers for immune sequencing clone quantification. TCRdb re-called the PCR reads through MiXCR, storing one row per CDR3 protein. This table holds hundreds of thousands of distinct CDR3 sequences, about 22% found once. The sample consisted of naive CD8+ T cells from blood, with Jurkat cell RNA spiked in. As to subset: FACS-sorted CD8+CD4-CCR7+CD45RA+ naive T cells. The receptors stem from a human donor in good health. Some libraries in this study had Jurkat cell RNA spiked in.

This clonotype has ten or more counts. CDR3 protein: CASSTAYGYTF. Here the CDR3 DNA reads TGTGCCAGCAGTACAGCTTATGGCTACACCTTC. The rearrangement joins TRBV6-2 or TRBV6-3 to TRBJ1-2; no clear D gene. The CDR3 is 11 residues long. Trimming pared 5 bases from V and 5 bases from J, leaving 6 bases between. Looked up from germline, CDR1 is MNHEY and CDR2 is SVGEGT.

As regards this clonotype: A much larger clone differs by one base, so this may be a read error. The chain couples TRBV14 to TRBJ2-7, with TRBD2 matching 9 bases. The germline V gene encodes CDR1 SGHDN and CDR2 FVKESK. The junction had 14 bases not matched to a gene; V was cut back by 7 bases and J by 7 bases. CDR3 length: 15 amino acids. Here the CDR3 reads CASNRLAGGPEEQYF. The CDR3, as DNA: TGTGCCAGCAACCGTTTGGCGGGAGGGCCGGAAGAGCAGTACTTC.

This clonotype was seen at least ten times. The chain uses TRBV5-5 and TRBJ2-5, with D unclear. V was cut by 4 bases and J by 2 bases, with 12 bases left in between. CDR1 and CDR2 from the germline V gene are SGHKS and YYEKEE (reference sequence). This CDR3 has 14 residues. CDR3 sequence: CASSPGYLQETQYF. CDR3 nucleotides: TGTGCCAGCAGCCCGGGTTATCTGCAAGAGACCCAGTACTTC.

Comment on this clonotype: The germline gene is not matched at one end of the junction; a read error may be the cause. This rearrangement joins TRBV11-2 to TRBJ2-2; TRBD1 matches at 8 bases. This CDR3 has 16 amino acids. CDR1 is SGHAT, CDR2 FQNNGV, per germline. DNA of the CDR3: TGTGCCAGCAGCTTAGACCGGGACAGGAACACCGGGGGGCTGTTTTTT. This sequence encodes CASSLDRDRNTGGLFF.

The V call is TRBV6-2 or TRBV6-3, the J call TRBJ2-7; 14 bases align to TRBD2. The CDR3 runs to 16 residues. V lost 6 bases and J lost 3; bases outside the gene matches: 7. CDR1 is MNHEY, CDR2 SVGEGT, per germline. This chain's CDR3 is CASSPGLAGALYEQYF. For the CDR3, the DNA is TGTGCCAGCAGCCCGGGACTAGCGGGAGCCCTCTACGAGCAGTACTTC.

As to this clonotype: A much bigger clone sits one base away, suggesting this may be a read error. Since no conserved phenylalanine or tryptophan closes the CDR3, a read error is the likely cause. The chain carries TRBV4-3 and TRBJ1-4; D perhaps matches TRBD1 (5 bases). This CDR3 spans 14 amino acids. Trimming stripped 4 bases from V and 4 bases from J, with 10 bases between. Germline CDR1 LGHNA, CDR2 YSLEER. The DNA of the CDR3 is TGCGCCAGCAGCCGGGGGGGATTTAATGAAAAACTGTTTTCT. Its translation is CASSRGGFNEKLFS.

At least ten counts were recorded for this clonotype. The gene calls are TRBV11-2 and TRBJ2-5; 7 positions match TRBD2. Unmatched junction bases numbered 8, after V lost 5 bases and J lost 2 bases. The CDR3 runs to 15 residues. CDR1 and CDR2 from the germline V gene are SGHAT and FQNNGV. The CDR3 nucleotides read TGTGCCAGCAGCCCAGGGACTACCTATCAAGAGACCCAGTACTTC. This encodes CASSPGTTYQETQYF.

As to this clonotype: A read error may explain this, as a much larger clone is one base away. This sequence joins TRBV19 and TRBJ1-4, with D possibly matching TRBD1 (5 bases). The CDR3 runs 16 residues. CDR1 LNHDA and CDR2 SQIVND come from the germline V gene (reference sequence). CDR3 nucleotides: TGTGCCAGTAGTGCCCCCCGGGGCCTGGAGGATGAAAGACTGTTTTTT. Its protein is CASSAPRGLEDERLFF.

Regarding this clonotype: A much larger clone differs from this one at a single base, so this may be a read error. V gene TRBV4-3 combines with J gene TRBJ1-1; TRBD1 might be the D (5 bases). This CDR3 spans 16 amino acids. Germline values: CDR1 LGHNA, CDR2 YSLEER. The ends were cut back, 4 bases at V and 0 bases at J, with 15 bases in the middle. Here the CDR3 DNA reads TGCGCCAGCAGCCGAGAATACCCAGGGATGAACACTGAAGCTTTCTTT. Translated: CASSREYPGMNTEAFF.

This chain links TRBV19 with TRBJ2-1; 8 bases align to TRBD2. V dropped 2 bases and J dropped 0; count of bases not matched to a gene: 9. The CDR3 extends over 18 amino acids. Germline CDR1 LNHDA, CDR2 SQIVND (reference sequence). This chain's CDR3 is CASSISGGGSLSYNEQFF. DNA of the CDR3: TGTGCCAGTAGTATAAGCGGGGGTGGATCGCTCTCCTACAATGAGCAGTTCTTC.

This clonotype came up many times. CDR3: CASIPGPGMNTEAFF. CDR3 bases: TGTGCCAGCATCCCGGGCCCGGGGATGAACACTGAAGCTTTCTTT. V and J are TRBV28 and TRBJ1-1; D is unclear. This CDR3 spans 15 amino acids. The germline gives CDR1 MDHEN, CDR2 SYDVKM. The germline V and J ends were trimmed by 7 bases and 0 bases, with 15 bases remaining between them.

As regards this clonotype: A much larger clonotype is one base distant, so this may be a read error. In nucleotides, the CDR3 is TGCGCCAGCAGCTTGGAAACCGACTACGAGCAGTACTTC. As protein: CASSLETDYEQYF. The chain couples TRBV5-1 to TRBJ2-7; unclear D gene. The ends were cut back, 0 bases at V and 3 bases at J, with 7 bases in the middle. CDR3 size: 13 residues. CDR1 is SGHRS and CDR2 is YFSETQ in the germline V gene.

This clonotype occurred many times. This chain uses TRBV6-6 with TRBJ2-7; D unresolved. The CDR3 contains 13 residues. CDR1 is MNHNY, CDR2 SVGAGI, per germline (reference sequence). The V end lost 7 bases, the J end lost 5 bases, and 15 bases lay between the germline ends. The CDR3, as DNA: TGTGCCAGCACTGTAATGGGGTTCCACGAGCAGTACTTC. Residues: CASTVMGFHEQYF.

The table lists this clonotype with many counts. The chain employs TRBV4-1 and TRBJ1-5; D gene uncertain. Germline V gene data show CDR1 as MGHRA and CDR2 as YSYEKL. CDR3 length equals 14 residues. The germline V and J ends were trimmed by 3 bases and 6 bases, with 12 bases remaining between them. Here the CDR3 reads CASSQGPGSQPQHF. The CDR3 nucleotides are TGCGCCAGCAGCCAGGGTCCCGGGAGTCAGCCCCAGCATTTT.

This clonotype was recorded many times. The rearrangement uses TRBV5-6 and TRBJ1-5; 10 bases match TRBD1. This CDR3 comprises 15 residues. Germline loops: CDR1 SGHDT, CDR2 YYEEEE. The J segment lost 3 bases and the V segment lost 3 bases, leaving 3 bases of the junction unmatched. This CDR3 is CASSYGTGVNQPQHF. The CDR3 bases are TGTGCCAGCAGCTATGGGACAGGGGTCAATCAGCCCCAGCATTTT.

This clonotype was seen at least ten times. The CDR3 loop is CASSTRTSGSADTQYF. The DNA for the CDR3 is TGTGCCAGCAGTACAAGGACTAGCGGGAGTGCAGATACGCAGTATTTT. The chain recombines TRBV27 with TRBJ2-3; TRBD2 matches at 13 bases. V trimming: 5 bases; J trimming: 4 bases; junction bases outside the gene matches: 6. Germline loops: CDR1 MNHEY, CDR2 SMNVEV (reference sequence). This CDR3 is built from 16 residues.